The rows below give T cell receptor beta chains drawn from one sample of a study of T-cell reconstitution after alpha-beta-depleted transplantation in children. TCRdb ran MiXCR on the PCR reads and lists one entry per CDR3 protein. In the table there are about 220,000 distinct CDR3 sequences, approximately 17% of which are singletons. Here the sequenced sample was PBMCs, mostly from graft donor cells, taken 360 days after TCRalphabeta/CD19-depleted stem cell transplant. The source is a male patient under 10 years old who had a stem cell transplant for acute lymphoblastic leukemia, so the T cells may come from the graft donor. CDR3s include the opening cysteine and the closing phenylalanine or tryptophan. The order of the fields is CDR3 DNA, CDR3 protein, J gene, D gene, clone size, V gene. A D gene is named only where the DNA matches it firmly. Clone size is shown for a subset of rows, as once, few, many or a class of expanded clone.

DNA: TGTGCCAGCAGCTTGCCGGGACTGATTAATGAGCAGTTCTTC; CDR3: CASSLPGLINEQFF; J: TRBJ2-1; D: NA; size: NA; V: TRBV5-6
DNA: TGTGCCAGCAGTTTTCTCTTTAATACGCAGTATTTT; CDR3: CASSFLFNTQYF; J: TRBJ2-3; D: NA; size: NA; V: TRBV12-3/TRBV12-4
DNA: TGTGCCAGCACCCTATCATTCGGGGAGCTGTTTTTT; CDR3: CASTLSFGELFF; J: TRBJ2-2; D: NA; size: NA; V: TRBV9
DNA: TGTGCCAGCAGATTACGCCAAGATATCTACGAGCAGTACTTC; CDR3: CASRLRQDIYEQYF; J: TRBJ2-7; D: NA; size: few; V: TRBV5-5
DNA: TGCAGTGCTAGAGTTCCAGCTAAGGAAAAACTGTTTTTT; CDR3: CSARVPAKEKLFF; J: TRBJ1-4; D: NA; size: few; V: TRBV20-1
DNA: TGTGCCAGCAGGGACAGCCTAACTAATGAAAAACTGTTTTTT; CDR3: CASRDSLTNEKLFF; J: TRBJ1-4; D: NA; size: NA; V: TRBV25-1
DNA: TGCAGTGCTTTCCCACAGAGGAACACTGAAGCTTTCTTT; CDR3: CSAFPQRNTEAFF; J: TRBJ1-1; D: NA; size: NA; V: TRBV20-1
DNA: TGCAGTGCTAGAGGGCTGGCGCCGTACTCCTACGAGCAGTACTTC; CDR3: CSARGLAPYSYEQYF; J: TRBJ2-7; D: NA; size: NA; V: TRBV20-1
DNA: TGTGCCAGCAGTTACAGGGAGTTGGGTGAACCTTTCTTT; CDR3: CASSYRELGEPFF; J: TRBJ1-1; D: NA; size: NA; V: TRBV6-2/TRBV6-3
DNA: TGTGCCAGCAAAGCCGGAGACAGACCCTACGAGCAGTACTTC; CDR3: CASKAGDRPYEQYF; J: TRBJ2-7; D: NA; size: NA; V: TRBV28
DNA: TGCGCCAGCAGCTTGGCCGCGGGGCCCCCTATGGAGCAGTACTTC; CDR3: CASSLAAGPPMEQYF; J: TRBJ2-7; D: NA; size: many; V: TRBV5-1
DNA: TGTGCCACTGGACAGGGTAGCAATCAGCCCCAGCATTTT; CDR3: CATGQGSNQPQHF; J: TRBJ1-5; D: TRBD1; size: NA; V: TRBV24-1
DNA: TGTGCCAGCAGCCCAACGCGGGACTCCCGGTACCAAGAGACCCAGTACTTC; CDR3: CASSPTRDSRYQETQYF; J: TRBJ2-5; D: NA; size: few; V: TRBV7-2
DNA: TGCGCCAGCAGCGGGACAGACGGGAACACTGAAGCTTTCTTT; CDR3: CASSGTDGNTEAFF; J: TRBJ1-1; D: TRBD1; size: NA; V: TRBV5-1
DNA: TGCGCCAGCAGCTTGATGTACAATGAGCAGTTCTTC; CDR3: CASSLMYNEQFF; J: TRBJ2-1; D: NA; size: few; V: TRBV5-1
DNA: TGCAGTGCTAGCGAGGGGGCGAGAGAAAAACTGTTTTTT; CDR3: CSASEGAREKLFF; J: TRBJ1-4; D: TRBD1; size: few; V: TRBV20-1
DNA: TGTGCCAGCAGCTTAGGGGTGAGGGCCGAGTATTTT; CDR3: CASSLGVRAEYF; J: TRBJ2-3; D: NA; size: NA; V: TRBV7-8
DNA: TGTGCCAGCAGCCCTTCGGCGGGGCGTGGGGAGACCCAGTACTTC; CDR3: CASSPSAGRGETQYF; J: TRBJ2-5; D: NA; size: few; V: TRBV11-2
DNA: TGTGCCAGCAGCTTAGAGTCGTATGAAGCTTTCTTT; CDR3: CASSLESYEAFF; J: TRBJ1-1; D: NA; size: few; V: TRBV7-2
DNA: TGTGCCAGCAGTTTCCAGGGGGAGGACTATGGCTACACCTTC; CDR3: CASSFQGEDYGYTF; J: TRBJ1-2; D: TRBD1; size: few; V: TRBV6-5
DNA: TGTGCCACCAGCAGAGCGGCTAGTTTAGTCGGGGAGCTGTTTTTT; CDR3: CATSRAASLVGELFF; J: TRBJ2-2; D: NA; size: few; V: TRBV15
DNA: TGTGCCAGCACGTATAGCGGGGGGCGCACAGATACGCAGTATTTT; CDR3: CASTYSGGRTDTQYF; J: TRBJ2-3; D: TRBD2; size: many; V: TRBV2
DNA: TGCAGCGCTCAGGGGGGTAACACTGAAGCTTTCTTT; CDR3: CSAQGGNTEAFF; J: TRBJ1-1; D: TRBD1; size: few; V: TRBV29-1
DNA: TGTGCCAGCAGTTACGGGCGGAACCAAGAGACCCAGTACTTC; CDR3: CASSYGRNQETQYF; J: TRBJ2-5; D: NA; size: many; V: TRBV6-2/TRBV6-3